This T cell receptor beta chain was recovered during a study of identical twins. Overall study results and limits: Insertions were reduced in abundant cord blood beta clonotypes but not in memory repertoires. Zero-insertion findings could be partly confounded by invariant cells (MAIT and iNKT cells).

Healthy Caucasians were all of the donors. Unique molecular identifiers were present on the cDNA, which also gained a universal primer site by template switching. TCRdb re-analysed the 5' RACE reads in MiXCR, keeping a single row per CDR3 protein. This table has 1.5 million to 2 million distinct CDR3 sequences, under 35% appearing once. Points on this clonotype: What it binds is unknown.

Germline V gives CDR1 SEHNR, CDR2 FQNEAQ (reference sequence). After removal of 4 bases from V and 9 bases from J, the junction contained 7 bases not matched to a gene. This CDR3 spans 15 amino acids. V usage is TRBV7-9 and J usage is TRBJ1-6; 9 bases match TRBD1. The TCR comes from a newborn girl in good health. The sequenced material came from cord blood. The CDR3 coding sequence is TGTGCCAGCAGCTCACGGACAGGGGTCGGTTCACCCCTCCACTTT. Its translation: CASSSRTGVGSPLHF.